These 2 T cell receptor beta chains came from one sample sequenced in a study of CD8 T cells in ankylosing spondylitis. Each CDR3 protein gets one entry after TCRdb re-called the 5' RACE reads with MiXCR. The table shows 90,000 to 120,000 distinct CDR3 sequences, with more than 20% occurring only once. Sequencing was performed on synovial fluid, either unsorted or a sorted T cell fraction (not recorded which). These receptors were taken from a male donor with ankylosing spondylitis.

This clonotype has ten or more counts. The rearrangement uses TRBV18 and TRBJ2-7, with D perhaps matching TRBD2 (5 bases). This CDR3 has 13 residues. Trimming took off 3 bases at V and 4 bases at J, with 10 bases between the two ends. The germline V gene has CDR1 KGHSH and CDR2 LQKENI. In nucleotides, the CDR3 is TGTGCCAGCTCACCCAGTGGGAGTTACGAGCAGTACGTC. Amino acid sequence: CASSPSGSYEQYV.

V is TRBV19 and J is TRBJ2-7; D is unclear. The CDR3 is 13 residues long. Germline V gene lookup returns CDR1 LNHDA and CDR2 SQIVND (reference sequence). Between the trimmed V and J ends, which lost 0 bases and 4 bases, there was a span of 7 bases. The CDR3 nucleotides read TGTGCCAGTAGTATAGAGTCCGGGTACGAGCAGTACGTC. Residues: CASSIESGYEQYV.